This T cell receptor beta chain was retrieved from a study of CD8 T cells in Susac syndrome. General study results and limits: The study conceded that its TCR sequencing and HLA analysis involved relatively few individuals.

Note on this clonotype: As yet, its antigen is unknown.

The RNA input was roughly 0.45 to 1 ug, and it was reverse transcribed with random hexamers. Amplification of TCR beta CDR3 used immunoSEQ multiplex PCR across 54 Vbeta and 13 Jbeta. TCRdb ran MiXCR on the immunoSEQ multiplex PCR reads and lists one entry per CDR3 protein. The sample consists of more than 90,000 distinct CDR3 sequences, more than 85% of them appearing once. CD8+ and CD4+ blood T cells underwent TCR beta sequencing. Purification of the CD8+ and CD4+ T cells relied on negative isolation, and TEMRA cells underwent FACS enrichment. The length of the CDR3 is 15 residues. Trimming removed 3 bases from V and 1 base from J, with 12 bases in between.

This chain uses TRBV12-3 or TRBV12-4 with TRBJ2-5; possibly TRBD2 for D (6 bases). The TCR originated in a human donor with multiple sclerosis. Sample: CD4+ T cells from PBMCs. The CDR3 DNA reads as TGTGCCAGCAGTTTCCGGGCGGGGACCCAAGAGACCCAGTACTTC. It is translated as CASSFRAGTQETQYF.